These 14 T cell receptor beta chains were all obtained from the same sample, sequenced in a study of blood T cell repertoires in COVID-19. Produced via immunoSEQ multiplex PCR; TCRdb's table is partial and in-frame only. The data contain 140,000 or so clones, 79% of them singletons. The sequencing input was peripheral blood. The receptors come from a woman between 65 and 79 years old with COVID-19, enrolled during active disease.

This rearrangement joins TRBV6-5 to TRBJ1-2, with 7 nucleotides matching TRBD1. V shed 5 bases, J shed 8 bases, and the junction held 8 bases outside the gene matches. Germline CDR1 MNHEY, CDR2 SVGAGI. This CDR3 comprises 13 residues. DNA of the CDR3: TGTGCCAGCAGTCCCGTCAGGGGGGTCGGCTACACCTTC. Protein: CASSPVRGVGYTF.

The gene calls are TRBV6-1 and TRBJ2-2; no clear D gene. Deletions cut 0 bases from V and 0 bases from J, with 8 bases between. Germline V gives CDR1 MNHNS, CDR2 SASEGT. The CDR3 has 16 amino acids. The CDR3: CASSEALYSNTGELFF. As DNA, the CDR3 is TGTGCCAGCAGTGAAGCGCTCTATTCGAACACCGGGGAGCTGTTTTTT.

The chain links TRBV11-1 to TRBJ1-1; 8 nucleotides line up with TRBD1. Germline V lookup: CDR1 SGHAT, CDR2 FQDESV (reference sequence). The CDR3 length is 15 residues. Trimming at V came to 5 bases and at J to 3 bases, leaving 8 bases not matched to a gene. The CDR3 bases are TGTGCCAGCAGCCCTGGACAGGGCGTCGACACTGAAGCTTTCTTT. Protein sequence: CASSPGQGVDTEAFF. Complete variable domain (other parts from reference TRBV11-1 and TRBJ1-1): EAEVAQSPRYKITEKSQAVAFWCDPISGHATLYWYRQILGQGPELLVQFQDESVVDDSQLPKDRFSAERLKGVDSTLKIQPAELGDSAMYLCASSPGQGVDTEAFFGQGTRLTVV.

This chain links TRBV30 with TRBJ2-6; D is uncertain. Looked up from germline, CDR1 is GTSNPN and CDR2 is SVGIG (reference sequence). V was pared by 5 bases and J by 0 bases, with 5 bases between. The CDR3 is 13 residues long. DNA for the CDR3: TGTGCCTGGGCTACCTCTGGGGCCAACGTCCTGACTTTC. This sequence encodes CAWATSGANVLTF.

This chain joins TRBV18 and TRBJ1-1, with D possibly being TRBD1 (6 bases). The CDR3 sequence is 13 residues long. The germline V and J ends were trimmed by 2 bases and 3 bases, with 7 bases remaining between them. Germline V gene lookup returns CDR1 KGHSH and CDR2 LQKENI. CDR3 sequence: CASSPGGDTEAFF. Here the CDR3 DNA reads TGTGCCAGCTCACCAGGGGGCGACACTGAAGCTTTCTTT.

This clone showed up just once. CDR3 residues: CAWNPGRGTYSLSTDTQYF. CDR3 sequence (DNA): TGTGCCTGGAACCCAGGGCGGGGGACTTATTCCCTTAGCACAGATACGCAGTATTTT. The chain has TRBV30 and TRBJ2-3; 7 bases agree with TRBD2. The CDR3 has 19 residues. V was clipped by 4 bases and J by 0 bases; unmatched bases: 19. Germline V CDR1 and CDR2: GTSNPN, SVGIG (reference sequence).

In DNA, the CDR3 is TGTGCCAGCAGCGCTGGGGACAGCTCTGGAAACACCATATATTTT. It yields the protein CASSAGDSSGNTIYF. The chain is built from TRBV9 and TRBJ1-3; 7 bases are shared with TRBD1. Germline-derived CDR1 and CDR2 are SGDLS and YYNGEE. This CDR3 has 15 amino acids. The V gene end was trimmed by 3 bases and the J gene end by 0 bases; junction bases not matched to a gene: 3.

The chain employs TRBV5-1 and TRBJ1-2; 8 nucleotides agree with TRBD1. From germline, CDR1 is SGHRS and CDR2 YFSETQ. The V and J ends lost 0 bases and 0 bases, in that order; junction bases with no gene match: 4. The CDR3 spans 16 residues. This CDR3 is CASSLAQGAANYGYTF. The CDR3 DNA reads as TGCGCCAGCAGCTTGGCGCAGGGGGCGGCTAACTATGGCTACACCTTC.

The sample holds a few counts of this clone. The chain links TRBV2 to TRBJ1-2, with D unresolved. V lost 6 bases and J lost 3, with 11 bases in between. This CDR3 has 13 amino acids. CDR1 and CDR2 from the germline V gene are SNHLY and FYNNEI. Written as DNA, the CDR3 is TGTGCCAGCAGCGGTCGGGTCGACTATGGCTACACCTTC. Translated, it gives CASSGRVDYGYTF.

This sequence joins TRBV5-1 and TRBJ2-7; unclear D gene. This CDR3 is 15 amino acids long. V shed 1 base and J shed 3 bases, with 14 bases lying between them. Germline CDR1 and CDR2: SGHRS and YFSETQ. CDR3 DNA: TGCGCCAGCAGCTTGAACACCTTAAATTTCTACGAGCAGTACTTC. Translated, it gives CASSLNTLNFYEQYF. Drawing the rest from reference TRBV5-1 and TRBJ2-7, the complete variable domain is KAGVTQTPRYLIKTRGQQVTLSCSPISGHRSVSWYQQTPGQGLQFLFEYFSETQRNKGNFPGRFSGRQFSNSRSEMNVSTLELGDSALYLCASSLNTLNFYEQYFGPGTRLTVT.

This clone was counted a few times. The chain couples TRBV6-2 or TRBV6-3 to TRBJ1-2; D might be TRBD1 (5 bases). The CDR3 spans 14 residues. Trimming stripped 6 bases from V and 7 bases from J, with 18 bases between. Germline CDR1 reads MNHEY; CDR2 reads SVGEGT. CDR3: CASSPGGSQGGYTF. CDR3 in DNA: TGTGCCAGCAGCCCCGGGGGATCCCAAGGTGGCTACACCTTC.

This clone appeared a few times. V usage is TRBV2 and J usage is TRBJ2-3, with D possibly matching TRBD2 (5 bases). V was cut by 1 base and J by 2 bases, with 13 bases left in between. This CDR3 comprises 16 residues. Germline V CDR1 and CDR2: SNHLY, FYNNEI. The CDR3 DNA follows: TGTGCCAGCAGTGAAGGGAGCGGCACAAACACAGATACGCAGTATTTT. Translating it yields CASSEGSGTNTDTQYF.

The V gene is TRBV5-1, the J gene TRBJ1-5; 9 bases match TRBD1. Losses at the gene ends were 4 bases for V and 7 bases for J; bases not matched to a gene: 3. This CDR3 comprises 13 residues. CDR1 SGHRS and CDR2 YFSETQ come from the germline V gene. This CDR3 reads CASSLDRGQPQHF. CDR3 DNA: TGCGCCAGCAGCCTGGACAGGGGCCAGCCCCAGCATTTT.

The J gene is TRBJ2-7, the V gene TRBV7-2; tentative D call: TRBD2 (7 bases). This CDR3 has 14 residues. The V end was cut by 2 bases, the J end by 4 bases, with 12 bases between. CDR1 is SGHTA, CDR2 FQGNSA, per germline. The CDR3 reads CASSLWGGAYEQYF. For the CDR3, the DNA is TGTGCCAGCAGCTTATGGGGGGGGGCTTACGAGCAGTACTTC.